These T cell receptor beta chains were read from a single sample in a study of T cells in Graves' hyperthyroidism and ophthalmopathy. TCRdb analysed the multiplex PCR reads with MiXCR anew, one entry per CDR3 protein. The sample yields about 570,000 distinct CDR3 sequences, approximately 44% seen once. Sequences were obtained from peripheral blood or thyroid tissue (not recorded which). Receptors originate from an adult woman with Graves' disease, either hyperthyroidism or ophthalmopathy (not recorded which). The CDR3 runs from the conserved cysteine through the conserved F or W. D genes are given only for firm matches. The size entry is marked missing in some rows and otherwise reads once, few, many or a size class.

11 TRBJ2-3 . . TRBV20-1 CSATPTDTQYF TGCAGTGCTACACCCACAGATACGCAGTATTTT
14 TRBJ2-5 TRBD1 . TRBV29-1 CSVTTGPGRETQYF TGCAGCGTTACGACAGGGCCGGGCCGAGAGACCCAGTACTTC
15 TRBJ1-2 . many TRBV7-9 CASSLAGNMGYGYTF TGTGCCAGCAGCTTAGCTGGTAATATGGGCTACGGCTACACCTTC
16 TRBJ1-5 TRBD1 . TRBV19 CASSPSGQGRFQPQHF TGTGCCAGTAGTCCATCGGGACAGGGTAGGTTTCAGCCCCAGCATTTT
11 TRBJ1-1 . many TRBV10-3 CATSLSTEAFF TGTGCCACCAGTCTATCAACTGAAGCTTTCTTT
17 TRBJ1-4 . . TRBV20-1 CSARDAGRWGGNEKLFF TGCAGTGCTAGAGATGCTGGAAGGTGGGGAGGCAATGAAAAACTGTTTTTT
13 TRBJ1-2 TRBD1 . TRBV28 CASSPTGEWGYTF TGTGCCAGCAGTCCGACAGGGGAGTGGGGCTACACCTTC
15 TRBJ2-5 TRBD1 many TRBV5-1 CASSWGTGEQETQYF TGCGCCAGCAGCTGGGGGACAGGAGAACAAGAGACCCAGTACTTC
14 TRBJ1-5 . many TRBV28 CASSFPDRNQPQHF TGTGCCAGCAGTTTCCCCGACAGAAATCAGCCCCAGCATTTT
14 TRBJ2-7 . many TRBV11-2 CASSLTGPSYEQYF TGTGCCAGCAGCTTAACGGGTCCCTCCTACGAGCAGTACTTC
15 TRBJ2-6 . many TRBV19 CASSVYSSGANVLTF TGTGCCAGTAGTGTATACAGCTCTGGGGCCAACGTCCTGACTTTC
15 TRBJ1-5 . many TRBV7-9 CASSLSLGTGQPQHF TGTGCCAGCAGCTTATCCCTAGGGACGGGCCAGCCCCAGCATTTT
16 TRBJ2-7 TRBD2 few TRBV7-9 CASSTPKQSGSYEQYF TGTGCCAGCAGCACACCTAAGCAGAGCGGGAGCTACGAGCAGTACTTC
14 TRBJ1-1 . . TRBV9 CASSVAGTLNEAFF TGTGCCAGCAGCGTAGCGGGGACGCTCAATGAAGCTTTCTTT
15 TRBJ2-7 TRBD2 . TRBV11-1 CASSAGSGISYEQYF TGTGCCAGCAGCGCAGGGAGCGGGATTTCCTACGAGCAGTACTTC
17 TRBJ1-1 . . TRBV27 CASSTTYRELARTEAFF TGTGCCAGCAGTACCACATACAGGGAGCTGGCGAGGACTGAAGCTTTCTTT
12 TRBJ1-5 . many TRBV20-1 CSASGGNQPQHF TGCAGTGCTAGCGGGGGCAATCAGCCCCAGCATTTT
13 TRBJ1-2 . . TRBV10-3 CAISEAGGPWDTF TGTGCCATCAGTGAGGCGGGAGGGCCGTGGGACACCTTC
13 TRBJ1-2 . many TRBV25-1 CASSVAGSYGYTF TGTGCCAGCAGTGTGGCAGGGAGTTATGGCTACACCTTC
13 TRBJ2-7 . . TRBV29-1 CSVALTKTYEQYF TGCAGCGTTGCCCTGACAAAAACCTACGAGCAGTACTTC
15 TRBJ2-7 TRBD1 . TRBV15 CATRHPGTGGSEQYF TGTGCCACCAGACACCCCGGGACAGGGGGCAGTGAGCAGTACTTC
13 TRBJ1-4 . many TRBV12-3/TRBV12-4 CASSARVGEKLFF TGTGCCAGCAGCGCCAGAGTTGGCGAAAAACTGTTTTTT
16 TRBJ1-1 . once TRBV6-4 CASSDSTGAVSTEAFF TGTGCCAGCAGTGACTCGACGGGGGCGGTGAGTACTGAAGCTTTCTTT
14 TRBJ2-7 TRBD1 many TRBV9 CASSGTGASYEQYF TGTGCCAGCAGCGGGACAGGGGCATCCTACGAGCAGTACTTC